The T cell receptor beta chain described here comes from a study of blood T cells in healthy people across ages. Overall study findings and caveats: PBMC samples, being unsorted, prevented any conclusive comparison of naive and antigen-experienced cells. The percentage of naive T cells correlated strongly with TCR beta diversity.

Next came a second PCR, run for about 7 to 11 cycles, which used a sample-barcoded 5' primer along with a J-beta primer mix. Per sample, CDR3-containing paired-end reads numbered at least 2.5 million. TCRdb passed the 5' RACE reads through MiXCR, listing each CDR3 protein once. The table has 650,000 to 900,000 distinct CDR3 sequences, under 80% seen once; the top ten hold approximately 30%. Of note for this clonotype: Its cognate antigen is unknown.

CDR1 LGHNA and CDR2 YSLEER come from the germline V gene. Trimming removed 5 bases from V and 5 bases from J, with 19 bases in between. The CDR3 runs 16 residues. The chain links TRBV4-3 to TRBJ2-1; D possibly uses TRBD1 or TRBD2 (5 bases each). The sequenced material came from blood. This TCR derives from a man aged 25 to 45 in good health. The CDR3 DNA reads TGCGCCAGCAGCTTCAGCCGAGGGGCATATAACAATGAGCAGTTCTTC. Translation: CASSFSRGAYNNEQFF.